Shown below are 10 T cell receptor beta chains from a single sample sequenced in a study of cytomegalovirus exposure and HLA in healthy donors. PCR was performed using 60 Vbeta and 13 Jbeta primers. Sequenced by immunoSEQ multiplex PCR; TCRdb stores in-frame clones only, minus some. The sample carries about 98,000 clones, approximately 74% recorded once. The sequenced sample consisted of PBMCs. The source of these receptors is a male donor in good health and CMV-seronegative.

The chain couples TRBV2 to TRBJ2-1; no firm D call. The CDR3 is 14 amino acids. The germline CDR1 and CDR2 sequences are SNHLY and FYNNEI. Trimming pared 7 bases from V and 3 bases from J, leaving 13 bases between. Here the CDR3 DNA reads TGTGCCAGCAAACCAGCGACCAACTACAATGAGCAGTTCTTC. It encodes CASKPATNYNEQFF. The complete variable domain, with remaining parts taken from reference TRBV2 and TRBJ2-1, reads EPEVTQTPSHQVTQMGQEVILRCVPISNHLYFYWYRQILGQKVEFLVSFYNNEISEKSEIFDDQFSVERPDGSNFTLKIRSTKLEDSAMYFCASKPATNYNEQFFGPGTRLTVL.

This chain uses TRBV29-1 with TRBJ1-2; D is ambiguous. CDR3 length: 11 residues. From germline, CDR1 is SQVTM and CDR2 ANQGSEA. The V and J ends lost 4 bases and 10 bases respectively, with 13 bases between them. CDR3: CSVGVGRDYTF. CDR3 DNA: TGCAGCGTTGGAGTTGGGCGTGACTACACCTTC.

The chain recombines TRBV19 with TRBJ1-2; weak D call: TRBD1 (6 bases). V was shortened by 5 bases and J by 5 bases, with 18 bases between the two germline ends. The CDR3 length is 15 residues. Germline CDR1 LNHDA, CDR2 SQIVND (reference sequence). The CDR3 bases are TGTGCCAGTAGTTATCGGGGGGCCGAATGGTATGGCTACACCTTC. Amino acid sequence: CASSYRGAEWYGYTF.

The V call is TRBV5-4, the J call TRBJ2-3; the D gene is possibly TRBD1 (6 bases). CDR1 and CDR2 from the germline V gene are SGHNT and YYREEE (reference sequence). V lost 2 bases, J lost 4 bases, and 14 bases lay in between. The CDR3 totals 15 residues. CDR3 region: CASSFTGMGADTQYF. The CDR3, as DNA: TGTGCCAGCAGCTTCACAGGGATGGGTGCAGATACGCAGTATTTT.

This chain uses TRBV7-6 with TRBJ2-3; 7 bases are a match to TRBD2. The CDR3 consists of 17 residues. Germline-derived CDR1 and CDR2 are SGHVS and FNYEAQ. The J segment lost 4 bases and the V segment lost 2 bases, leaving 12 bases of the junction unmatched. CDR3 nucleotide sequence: TGTGCCAGCAGCTTATTGGTGGGAGGGCCATCGTCAGATACGCAGTATTTT. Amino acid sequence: CASSLLVGGPSSDTQYF. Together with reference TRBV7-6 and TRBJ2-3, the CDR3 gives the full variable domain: GAGVSQSPRYKVTKRGQDVALRCDPISGHVSLYWYRQALGQGPEFLTYFNYEAQQDKSGLPNDRFSAERPEGSISTLTIQRTEQRDSAMYRCASSLLVGGPSSDTQYFGPGTRLTVL.

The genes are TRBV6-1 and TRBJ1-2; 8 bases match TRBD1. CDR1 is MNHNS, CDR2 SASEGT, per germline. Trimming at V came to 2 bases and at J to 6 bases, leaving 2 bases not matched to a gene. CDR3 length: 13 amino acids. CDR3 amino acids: CASSEQGADGYTF. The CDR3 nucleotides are TGTGCCAGCAGTGAACAGGGGGCGGATGGCTACACCTTC.

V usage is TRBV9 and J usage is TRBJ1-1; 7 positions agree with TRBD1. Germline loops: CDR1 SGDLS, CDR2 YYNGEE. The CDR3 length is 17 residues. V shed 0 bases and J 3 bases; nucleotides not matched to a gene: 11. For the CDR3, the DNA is TGTGCCAGCAGCGTAGGGGAGGAGGGGGACAGATACACTGAAGCTTTCTTT. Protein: CASSVGEEGDRYTEAFF.

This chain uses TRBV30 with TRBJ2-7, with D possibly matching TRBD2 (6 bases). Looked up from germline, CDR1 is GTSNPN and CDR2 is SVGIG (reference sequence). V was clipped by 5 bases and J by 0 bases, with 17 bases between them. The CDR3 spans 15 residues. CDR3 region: CAWDRRDLSSYEQYF. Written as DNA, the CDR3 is TGTGCCTGGGACCGACGGGACTTAAGCTCCTACGAGCAGTACTTC. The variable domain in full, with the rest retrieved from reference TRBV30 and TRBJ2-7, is SQTIHQWPATLVQPVGSPLSLECTVEGTSNPNLYWYRQAAGRGLQLLFYSVGIGQISSEVPQNLSASRPQDRQFILSSKKLLLSDSGFYLCAWDRRDLSSYEQYFGPGTRLTVT.

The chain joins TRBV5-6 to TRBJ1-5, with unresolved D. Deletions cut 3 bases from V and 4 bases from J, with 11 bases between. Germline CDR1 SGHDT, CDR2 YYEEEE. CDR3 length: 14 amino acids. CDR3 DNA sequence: TGTGCCAGCAGCTGGAGTGGTGGGAATCAGCCCCAGCATTTT. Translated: CASSWSGGNQPQHF.

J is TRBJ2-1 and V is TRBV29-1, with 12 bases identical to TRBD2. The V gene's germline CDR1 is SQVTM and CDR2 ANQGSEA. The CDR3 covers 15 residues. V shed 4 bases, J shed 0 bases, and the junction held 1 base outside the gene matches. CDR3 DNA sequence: TGCAGCGTTGGGACTAGCGGGACCTCCTACAATGAGCAGTTCTTC. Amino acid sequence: CSVGTSGTSYNEQFF.